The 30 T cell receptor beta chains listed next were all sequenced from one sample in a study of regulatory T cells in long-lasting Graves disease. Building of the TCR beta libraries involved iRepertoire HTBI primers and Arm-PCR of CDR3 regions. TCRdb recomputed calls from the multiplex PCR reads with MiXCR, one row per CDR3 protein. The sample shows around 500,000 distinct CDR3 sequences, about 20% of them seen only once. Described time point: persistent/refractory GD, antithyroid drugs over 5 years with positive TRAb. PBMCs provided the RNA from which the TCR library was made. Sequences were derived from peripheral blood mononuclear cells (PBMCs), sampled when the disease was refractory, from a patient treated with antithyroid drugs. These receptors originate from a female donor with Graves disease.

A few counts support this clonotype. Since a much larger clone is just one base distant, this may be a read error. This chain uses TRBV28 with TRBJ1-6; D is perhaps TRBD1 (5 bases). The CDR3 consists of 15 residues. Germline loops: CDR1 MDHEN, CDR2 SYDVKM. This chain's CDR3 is CASSTVRGIRTPPHF. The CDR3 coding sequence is TGTGCCAGCAGCACCGTCCGGGGGATTAGGACACCCCCCCACTTT.

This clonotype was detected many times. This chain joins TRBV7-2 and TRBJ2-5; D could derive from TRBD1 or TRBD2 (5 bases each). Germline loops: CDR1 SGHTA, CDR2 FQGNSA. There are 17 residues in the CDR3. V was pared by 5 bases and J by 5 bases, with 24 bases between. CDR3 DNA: TGTGCCAGCAGCCAATTGGCCGGGACCGCGAGGTTGGAGACCCAGTACTTC. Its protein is CASSQLAGTARLETQYF.

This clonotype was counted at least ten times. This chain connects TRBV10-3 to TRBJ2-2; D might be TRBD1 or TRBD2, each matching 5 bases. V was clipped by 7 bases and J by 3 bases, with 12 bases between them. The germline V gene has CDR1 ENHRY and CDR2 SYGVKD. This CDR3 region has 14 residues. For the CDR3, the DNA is TGTGCCATCACCGGGGCATGGTACACCGGGGAGCTGTTTTTT. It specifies CAITGAWYTGELFF.

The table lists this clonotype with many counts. CDR3 sequence reads: CASSASGPYTYEQYF. The CDR3 DNA reads as TGTGCCAGCAGTGCCAGCGGGCCGTACACATACGAGCAGTACTTC. The chain has TRBV28 and TRBJ2-7; TRBD2 is a possible D gene (6 bases). V was trimmed by 5 bases and J by 4 bases, leaving 18 bases between them. Looked up from germline, CDR1 is MDHEN and CDR2 is SYDVKM. The CDR3 is 15 residues long.

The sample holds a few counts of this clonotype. CDR3 sequence reads: CASSQGRRTDQETQYF. CDR3 DNA sequence: TGTGCCAGCAGCCAAGGAAGACGGACAGACCAAGAGACCCAGTACTTC. The V call is TRBV14, the J call TRBJ2-5; D is perhaps TRBD1 (6 bases). The CDR3 has 16 residues. Germline V gene data show CDR1 as SGHDN and CDR2 as FVKESK. V lost 1 base to trimming and J lost 0 bases, with 12 bases between them.

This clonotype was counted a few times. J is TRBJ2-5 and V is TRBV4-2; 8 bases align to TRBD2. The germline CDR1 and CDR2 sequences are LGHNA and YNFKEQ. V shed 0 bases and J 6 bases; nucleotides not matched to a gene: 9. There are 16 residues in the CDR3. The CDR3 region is CASSQDTGGPPQTQYF. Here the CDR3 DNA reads TGTGCCAGCAGCCAAGATACGGGAGGGCCTCCTCAGACCCAGTACTTC.

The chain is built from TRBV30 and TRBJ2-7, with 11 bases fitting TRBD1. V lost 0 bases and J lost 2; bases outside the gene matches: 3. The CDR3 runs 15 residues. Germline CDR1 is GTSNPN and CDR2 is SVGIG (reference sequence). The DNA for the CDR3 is TGTGCCTGGAGTGTAGGGACAGGGGGGACCTACGAGCAGTACTTC. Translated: CAWSVGTGGTYEQYF.

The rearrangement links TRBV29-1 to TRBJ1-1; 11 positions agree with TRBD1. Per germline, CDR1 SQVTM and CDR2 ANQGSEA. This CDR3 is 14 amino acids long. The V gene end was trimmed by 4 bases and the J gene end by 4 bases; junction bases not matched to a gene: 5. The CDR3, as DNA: TGCAGCGTTGGACCGGGACAGGGGGGCACTGAAGCTTTCTTT. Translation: CSVGPGQGGTEAFF.

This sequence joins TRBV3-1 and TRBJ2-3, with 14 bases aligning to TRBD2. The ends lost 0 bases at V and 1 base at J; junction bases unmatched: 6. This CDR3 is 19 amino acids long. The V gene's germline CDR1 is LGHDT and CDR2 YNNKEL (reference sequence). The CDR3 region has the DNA TGTGCCAGCAGCCAAGATCGGACTAGCGGGAGGCCTGGCACAGATACGCAGTATTTT. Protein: CASSQDRTSGRPGTDTQYF.

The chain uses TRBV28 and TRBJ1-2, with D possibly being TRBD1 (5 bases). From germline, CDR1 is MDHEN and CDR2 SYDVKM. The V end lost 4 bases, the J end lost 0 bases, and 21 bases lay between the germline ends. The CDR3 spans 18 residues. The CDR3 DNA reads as TGTGCCAGCAGTTCGGGGCCGTTGGGGACTCCCCCTAACTATGGCTACACCTTC. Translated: CASSSGPLGTPPNYGYTF.

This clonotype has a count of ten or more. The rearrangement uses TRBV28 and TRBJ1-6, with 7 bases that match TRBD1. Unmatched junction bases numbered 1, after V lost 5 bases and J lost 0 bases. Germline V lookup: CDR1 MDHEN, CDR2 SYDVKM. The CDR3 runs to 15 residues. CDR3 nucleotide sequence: TGTGCCAGCAGTAGGGACAGCTCCTATAATTCACCCCTCCACTTT. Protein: CASSRDSSYNSPLHF.

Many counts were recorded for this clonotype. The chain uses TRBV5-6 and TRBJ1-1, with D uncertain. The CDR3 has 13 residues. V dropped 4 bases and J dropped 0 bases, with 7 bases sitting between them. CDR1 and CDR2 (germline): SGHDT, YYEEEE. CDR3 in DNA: TGTGCCAGCAGCAGCATGATGAACACTGAAGCTTTCTTT. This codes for CASSSMMNTEAFF.

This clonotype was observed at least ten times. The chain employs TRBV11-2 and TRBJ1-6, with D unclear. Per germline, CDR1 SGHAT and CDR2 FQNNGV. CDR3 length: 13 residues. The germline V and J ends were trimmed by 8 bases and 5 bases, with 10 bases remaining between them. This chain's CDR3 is CASRGGNNSPLHF. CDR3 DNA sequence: TGTGCCAGCCGGGGAGGGAATAATTCACCCCTCCACTTT.

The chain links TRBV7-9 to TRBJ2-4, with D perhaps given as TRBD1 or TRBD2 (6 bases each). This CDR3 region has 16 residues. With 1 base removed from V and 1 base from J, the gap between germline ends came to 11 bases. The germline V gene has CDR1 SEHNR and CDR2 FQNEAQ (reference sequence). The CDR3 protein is CASSLEGGWAKNIQYF. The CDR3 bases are TGTGCCAGCAGCTTAGAGGGGGGTTGGGCCAAAAACATTCAGTACTTC.

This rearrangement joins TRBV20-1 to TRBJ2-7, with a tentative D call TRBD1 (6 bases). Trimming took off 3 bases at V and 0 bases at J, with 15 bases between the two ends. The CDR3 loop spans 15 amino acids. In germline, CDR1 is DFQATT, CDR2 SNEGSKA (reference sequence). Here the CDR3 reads CSARGTRDNSYEQYF. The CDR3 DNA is TGCAGTGCTAGGGGCACCCGGGACAACTCCTACGAGCAGTACTTC.

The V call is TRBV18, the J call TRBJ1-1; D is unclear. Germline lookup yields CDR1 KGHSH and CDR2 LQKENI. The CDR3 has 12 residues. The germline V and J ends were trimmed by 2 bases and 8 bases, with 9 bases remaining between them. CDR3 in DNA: TGTGCCAGCTCACCAAAAGCGACAGAAGCTTTCTTT. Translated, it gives CASSPKATEAFF. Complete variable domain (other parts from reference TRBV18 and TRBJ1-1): NAGVMQNPRHLVRRRGQEARLRCSPMKGHSHVYWYRQLPEEGLKFMVYLQKENIIDESGMPKERFSAEFPKEGPSILRIQQVVRGDSAAYFCASSPKATEAFFGQGTRLTVV.

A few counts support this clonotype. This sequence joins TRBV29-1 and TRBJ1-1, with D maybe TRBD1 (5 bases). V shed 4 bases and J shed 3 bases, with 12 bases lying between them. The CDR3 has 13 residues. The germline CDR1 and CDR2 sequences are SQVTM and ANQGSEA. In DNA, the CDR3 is TGCAGCGTTGTCAGGGCTCGGGACACTGAAGCTTTCTTT. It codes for CSVVRARDTEAFF.

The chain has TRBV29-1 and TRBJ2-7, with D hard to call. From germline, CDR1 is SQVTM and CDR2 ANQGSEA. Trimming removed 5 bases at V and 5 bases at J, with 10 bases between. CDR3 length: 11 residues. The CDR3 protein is CSVRSLDEQYF. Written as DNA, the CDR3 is TGCAGCGTTCGATCCCTAGACGAGCAGTACTTC.

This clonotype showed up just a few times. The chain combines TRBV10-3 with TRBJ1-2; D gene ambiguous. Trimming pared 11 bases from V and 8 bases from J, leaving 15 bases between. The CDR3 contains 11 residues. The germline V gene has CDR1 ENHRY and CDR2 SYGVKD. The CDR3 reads CAVDPMGGYTF. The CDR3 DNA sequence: TGTGCCGTCGATCCCATGGGCGGCTACACCTTC.

The CDR3 sequence is CSVEDPQRPSYEQYF. Here the CDR3 DNA reads TGCAGCGTTGAAGACCCGCAGAGGCCCTCCTACGAGCAGTACTTC. The V and J genes are TRBV29-1 and TRBJ2-7, with D uncertain. The germline gives CDR1 SQVTM, CDR2 ANQGSEA. CDR3 length: 15 amino acids. Trimming removed 0 bases from V and 0 bases from J, with 12 bases in between.

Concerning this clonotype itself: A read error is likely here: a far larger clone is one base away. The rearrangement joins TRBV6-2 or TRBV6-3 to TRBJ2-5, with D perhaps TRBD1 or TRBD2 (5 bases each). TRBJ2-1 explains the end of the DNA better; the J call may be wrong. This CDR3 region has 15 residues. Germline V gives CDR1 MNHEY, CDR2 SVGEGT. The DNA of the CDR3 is TGTGCCAGCAGTAAAGATCCCGGGGCTTACAATGAGCAGTTCTTC. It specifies CASSKDPGAYNEQFF.

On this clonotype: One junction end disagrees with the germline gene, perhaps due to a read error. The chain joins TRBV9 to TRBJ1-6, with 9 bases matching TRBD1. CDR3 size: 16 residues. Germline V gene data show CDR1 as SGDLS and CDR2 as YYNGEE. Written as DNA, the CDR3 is TGTGTCAGCAGCAGTGATGACAGGGGGTATAATTCACCCCTCCACTTT. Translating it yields CVSSSDDRGYNSPLHF.

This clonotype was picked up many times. The CDR3 spells CAAWGEKLFF. The CDR3 DNA reads as TGTGCCGCCTGGGGTGAAAAACTGTTTTTT. This chain connects TRBV2 to TRBJ1-4; D is unclear. Trimming removed 11 bases from V and 7 bases from J, with 8 bases in between. Looked up from germline, CDR1 is SNHLY and CDR2 is FYNNEI. CDR3 length: 10 amino acids.

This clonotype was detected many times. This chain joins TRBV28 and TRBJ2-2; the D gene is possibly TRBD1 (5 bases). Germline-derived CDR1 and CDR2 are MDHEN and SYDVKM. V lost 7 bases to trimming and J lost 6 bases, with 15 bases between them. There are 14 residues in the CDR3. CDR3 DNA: TGTGCCAGCATAAACACCAGGGCGGCCGGGGAGCTGTTTTTT. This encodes CASINTRAAGELFF.

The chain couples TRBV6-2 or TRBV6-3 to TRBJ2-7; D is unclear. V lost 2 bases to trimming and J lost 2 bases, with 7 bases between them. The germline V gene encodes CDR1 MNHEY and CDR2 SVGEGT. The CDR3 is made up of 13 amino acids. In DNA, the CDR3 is TGTGCCAGCAGTTACCCCCCCGCCTACGAGCAGTACTTC. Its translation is CASSYPPAYEQYF.

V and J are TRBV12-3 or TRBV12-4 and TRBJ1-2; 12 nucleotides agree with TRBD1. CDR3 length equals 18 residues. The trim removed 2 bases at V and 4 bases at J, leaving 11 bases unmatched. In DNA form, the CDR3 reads TGTGCCAGCAGTTTATCCCGGGACAGGGGGCAGGGTGGCTATGGCTACACCTTC. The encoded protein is CASSLSRDRGQGGYGYTF.

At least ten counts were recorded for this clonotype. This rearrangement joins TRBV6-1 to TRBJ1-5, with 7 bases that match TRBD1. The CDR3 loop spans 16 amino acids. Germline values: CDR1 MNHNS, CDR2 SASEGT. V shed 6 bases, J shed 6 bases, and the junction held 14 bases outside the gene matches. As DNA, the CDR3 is TGTGCCAGCAGCCCAACGGACAGGTTTCATCGTCAGCCCCAGCATTTT. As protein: CASSPTDRFHRQPQHF.

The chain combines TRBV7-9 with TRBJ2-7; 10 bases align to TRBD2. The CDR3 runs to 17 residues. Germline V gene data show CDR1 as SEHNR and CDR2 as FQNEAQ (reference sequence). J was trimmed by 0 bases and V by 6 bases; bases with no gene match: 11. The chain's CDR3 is CASRPRVTSGNSYEQYF. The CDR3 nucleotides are TGTGCCAGCAGACCGAGGGTTACTAGCGGGAACTCCTACGAGCAGTACTTC.

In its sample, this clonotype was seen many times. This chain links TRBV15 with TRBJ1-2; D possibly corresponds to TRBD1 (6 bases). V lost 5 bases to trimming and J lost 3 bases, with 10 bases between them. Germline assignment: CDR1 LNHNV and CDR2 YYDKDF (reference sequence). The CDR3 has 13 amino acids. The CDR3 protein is CATSSRTDYGYTF. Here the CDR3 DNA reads TGTGCCACCAGCTCTCGGACAGACTATGGCTACACCTTC.

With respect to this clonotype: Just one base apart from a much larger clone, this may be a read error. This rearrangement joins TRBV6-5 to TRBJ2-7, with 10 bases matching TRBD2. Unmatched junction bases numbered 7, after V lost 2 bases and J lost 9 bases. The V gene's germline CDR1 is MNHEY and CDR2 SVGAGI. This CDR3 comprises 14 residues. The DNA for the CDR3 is TGTGCCAGCAGTTACAGTCTAGCGGGAGACGGGCAGTACTTC. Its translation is CASSYSLAGDGQYF.